The 20 T cell receptor beta chains below all came from one sample that was sequenced in a study of T cell responses to AZD1222 COVID-19 vaccine (dated by TCRdb to the early 2020s). To prepare the library, the immunoSEQ multiplex PCR assay was applied. TCRdb mirrors the immuneACCESS table, restricted to in-frame sequences. Some clones are absent from its copies; in checked studies, under half trace to an unresolved V gene, and the reason for the others is unknown. This sample lists under 95,000 clones; 75% to 90% were detected once. Jointly, the top ten make up about 2.2% of the sample. The sample's time point label, decoded: baseline before first vaccination. Sequencing was performed on peripheral blood, taken on day 0 of AZD1222 vaccination. The receptors come from an adult in good health.

This chain links TRBV19 with TRBJ1-1, with TRBD1 matching over 7 bases. The CDR3 has 14 amino acids. The J segment lost 3 bases and the V segment lost 8 bases, leaving 9 bases of the junction unmatched. Per germline, CDR1 LNHDA and CDR2 SQIVND (reference sequence). CDR3 in DNA: TGTGCCAGTGAGACAGGGTCGTGGGACACTGAAGCTTTCTTT. Encoded protein: CASETGSWDTEAFF.

The J gene is TRBJ1-1, the V gene TRBV7-2; 8 bases are shared with TRBD1. Germline CDR1 SGHTA, CDR2 FQGNSA. Trimming cost V 4 bases and J 1 base; bases outside gene matches: 5. The CDR3 has 15 amino acids. CDR3 region: CASSSRQGPNTEAFF. In nucleotides, the CDR3 is TGTGCCAGCAGCTCGCGACAGGGGCCGAACACTGAAGCTTTCTTT.

This CDR3 reads CAWGKGLADDEQYF. CDR3 coding DNA: TGTGCCTGGGGGAAAGGACTAGCTGACGACGAGCAGTACTTC. This chain joins TRBV30 and TRBJ2-7, with 8 bases fitting TRBD2. V lost 5 bases to trimming and J lost 5 bases; unmatched junction nucleotides: 11. Germline CDR1 reads GTSNPN; CDR2 reads SVGIG (reference sequence). CDR3 size: 14 residues.

The chain uses TRBV25-1 and TRBJ2-5; D is tentatively TRBD1 or TRBD2 (6 bases each). Trimming took off 8 bases at V and 9 bases at J, with 13 bases between the two ends. In germline, CDR1 is MGHDK, CDR2 SYGVNS. The CDR3 has 11 amino acids. The CDR3 here is CASRGLMAQYF. CDR3 nucleotide sequence: TGTGCCAGCCGGGGGCTGATGGCCCAGTACTTC. The full variable domain, in which reference TRBV25-1 and TRBJ2-5 provide the parts outside the CDR3, is EADIYQTPRYLVIGTGKKITLECSQTMGHDKMYWYQQDPGMELHLIHYSYGVNSTEKGDLSSESTVSRIRTEHFPLTLESARPSHTSQYLCASRGLMAQYFGPGTRLLVL.

Details on this clone: This sample also contains other DNA sequences that code for the same CDR3. The chain joins TRBV7-9 to TRBJ1-6, with D possibly TRBD1 on 5 matching bases. With 6 bases removed from V and 8 bases from J, the gap between germline ends came to 11 bases. The CDR3 sequence is 13 residues long. Germline CDR1 reads SEHNR; CDR2 reads FQNEAQ (reference sequence). This CDR3 is CASSSTGDSPLHF. In DNA form, the CDR3 reads TGTGCCAGCAGTTCTACAGGAGATTCACCCCTCCACTTT.

DNA of the CDR3: TGTGCCAGCAGTTTGGAGCAGGGTAATGAAAAACTGTTTTTT. This sequence encodes CASSLEQGNEKLFF. The chain combines TRBV2 with TRBJ1-4, with TRBD1 as a possible D gene (5 bases). This CDR3 has 14 residues. V was clipped by 5 bases and J by 4 bases, with 11 bases between them. The V gene's germline CDR1 is SNHLY and CDR2 FYNNEI.

This chain links TRBV5-1 with TRBJ1-6; D is uncertain. The CDR3 runs 15 residues. The germline V gene encodes CDR1 SGHRS and CDR2 YFSETQ. The ends were cut back, 0 bases at V and 1 base at J, with 5 bases in the middle. CDR3 loop: CASSLEVSYNSPLHF. The CDR3 DNA follows: TGCGCCAGCAGCTTGGAAGTTTCCTATAATTCACCCCTCCACTTT.

The sample holds one count of this clone. V gene TRBV7-2 combines with J gene TRBJ1-5, with 7 bases matching TRBD1. The CDR3 consists of 14 residues. V lost 7 bases to trimming and J lost 7 bases; unmatched junction nucleotides: 10. Germline V gene sequence: CDR1 SGHTA, CDR2 FQGNSA. The CDR3 region has the DNA TGTGCCAGCACAAAAGGGGGCGCAGACCAGCCCCAGCATTTT. Its protein product is CASTKGGADQPQHF.

The gene calls are TRBV10-2 and TRBJ2-1; 10 bases line up with TRBD2. V was pared by 7 bases and J by 0 bases, with 12 bases of the junction left unmatched. The CDR3 has 18 residues. CDR1 and CDR2 from the germline V gene are WSHSY and SAAADI. The CDR3 loop reads CASNGIAGGLGSYNEQFF. CDR3 nucleotide sequence: TGCGCCAGCAATGGGATAGCGGGAGGCCTCGGCTCCTACAATGAGCAGTTCTTC.

The gene calls are TRBV5-1 and TRBJ2-3; 12 nucleotides align to TRBD2. The CDR3 spans 15 residues. V trimming: 4 bases; J trimming: 7 bases; junction bases outside the gene matches: 7. CDR1 SGHRS and CDR2 YFSETQ come from the germline V gene. The DNA for the CDR3 is TGCGCCAGCAGCCGCCTAGCGGGAGGGCCGAATACGCAGTATTTT. Translated: CASSRLAGGPNTQYF.

The chain couples TRBV7-9 to TRBJ1-1; 7 bases line up with TRBD1. Trimming removed 4 bases from V and 7 bases from J; junction bases left unmatched: 6. The CDR3 is 13 residues long. The V gene's germline CDR1 is SEHNR and CDR2 FQNEAQ (reference sequence). CDR3 in amino acids: CASSSRGTDEAFF. Here the CDR3 DNA reads TGTGCCAGCAGCTCCCGTGGGACAGATGAAGCTTTCTTT.

V and J are TRBV29-1 and TRBJ2-7, with a weak D call TRBD1 (6 bases). CDR3 size: 12 residues. Between the trimmed V and J ends, which lost 5 bases and 3 bases, there was a span of 11 bases. Germline V gene sequence: CDR1 SQVTM, CDR2 ANQGSEA. The CDR3 nucleotides are TGCAGCGTTTGGACAGACCTCTACGAGCAGTACTTC. This encodes CSVWTDLYEQYF.

CDR3 coding DNA: TGCAGTGCTAGCGCGCGTACTTCCCAGTACTTC. Encoded protein: CSASARTSQYF. V gene TRBV20-1 combines with J gene TRBJ2-5; no reliable D call. The CDR3 length is 11 residues. The germline V gene has CDR1 DFQATT and CDR2 SNEGSKA (reference sequence). Between the trimmed V and J ends, which lost 3 bases and 9 bases, there was a span of 11 bases.

The chain carries TRBV4-2 and TRBJ2-3, with D tentatively TRBD2 (5 bases). Germline assignment: CDR1 LGHNA and CDR2 YNFKEQ. The CDR3 has 18 amino acids. V was shortened by 0 bases and J by 2 bases, with 18 bases between the two germline ends. The CDR3 region has the DNA TGTGCCAGCAGCCAAGAGAACGGCGCGGGCCATTACACAGATACGCAGTATTTT. Protein sequence: CASSQENGAGHYTDTQYF.

This chain joins TRBV3-1 (or the pseudogene TRBV3-2) and TRBJ2-7, with D hard to call. V was clipped by 2 bases and J by 6 bases, with 8 bases between them. This CDR3 is built from 12 residues. Germline CDR1 and CDR2: LGHDT and YNNKEL (reference sequence). The CDR3 nucleotides are TGTGCCAGCAGCCAATCAGTCCTCGAGCAGTACTTC. This translates into CASSQSVLEQYF.

CDR3 sequence reads: CASSARTAFVLPLHF. The DNA of the CDR3 is TGTGCCAGCAGCGCCCGGACGGCGTTTGTTTTACCCCTCCACTTT. The J gene is TRBJ1-6, the V gene TRBV7-8; D unclear. Trimming shortened V by 5 bases and J by 12 bases, and 20 bases separated the two germline ends. Germline CDR1 and CDR2: SGHVS and FQNEAQ. The CDR3 length is 15 residues.

The chain employs TRBV12-3 or TRBV12-4 and TRBJ1-2; D is perhaps TRBD1 (5 bases). V gave up 5 bases and J gave up 3 bases, with 7 bases separating them. This CDR3 region has 12 residues. The CDR3 loop reads CASSGGDYGYTF. The CDR3 DNA is TGTGCCAGCAGTGGGGGAGACTATGGCTACACCTTC.

The chain links TRBV24-1 to TRBJ2-7; possibly TRBD1 for D (6 bases). The V gene's germline CDR1 is KGHDR and CDR2 SFDVKD. Trimming removed 8 bases at V and 2 bases at J, with 18 bases between. This CDR3 has 15 amino acids. DNA of the CDR3: TGTGCCACCACAATATTGCAGGGGAAGGCCTACGAGCAGTACTTC. Translated: CATTILQGKAYEQYF.

This chain uses TRBV3-1 (or the pseudogene TRBV3-2) with TRBJ2-3; D possibly corresponds to TRBD1 (6 bases). Trimming cost V 1 base and J 0 bases, with 14 bases left between them. Germline lookup yields CDR1 LGHDT and CDR2 YNNKEL (reference sequence). The CDR3 spans 17 residues. The CDR3 region is CASSQGEDRPSTDTQYF. CDR3 nucleotides: TGTGCCAGCAGCCAAGGTGAAGACAGGCCCAGCACAGATACGCAGTATTTT.

J is TRBJ1-5 and V is TRBV3-1 (or the pseudogene TRBV3-2); D is unresolved. The CDR3 covers 14 residues. V gave up 1 base and J gave up 9 bases, with 13 bases separating them. Germline CDR1 LGHDT, CDR2 YNNKEL (reference sequence). As DNA, the CDR3 is TGTGCCAGCAGCCAAGCCCAAGGATCAGGGCCCCAGCATTTT. Translating gives CASSQAQGSGPQHF.